This is a list of T cell receptor beta chains from one sample in a study of blood T cell repertoires in COVID-19. The assay was immunoSEQ multiplex PCR, and TCRdb's table has in-frame clones only and misses some. The sample gives about 51,000 clones, less than 95% of which show up once; about 3% is in the top ten. The material sequenced was peripheral blood. These receptors were taken from a man in his fifties with acute or convalescent COVID-19. Each CDR3 is given with its conserved first and last residue. Each record gives: D gene, clone size, V gene, J gene, CDR3 protein, CDR3 DNA. A D gene is named only where the DNA matches it firmly. The size entry is marked missing in some rows and otherwise reads once, few, many or a size class.

d_gene: NA; abundance: NA; v_gene: TRBV28; j_gene: TRBJ2-7; CDR3aa: CASSLLGAGPFF; CDR3nt: TGTGCCAGCAGTTTATTGGGTGCGGGCCCCTTCTTC
d_gene: TRBD1; abundance: NA; v_gene: TRBV18; j_gene: TRBJ1-1; CDR3aa: CASSQGQGWTEAFF; CDR3nt: TGTGCCAGCTCCCAGGGACAGGGGTGGACTGAAGCTTTCTTT
d_gene: TRBD1; abundance: NA; v_gene: TRBV2; j_gene: TRBJ2-7; CDR3aa: CASRRDGTAITREQYF; CDR3nt: TGTGCCAGCAGGAGGGACGGGACAGCTATTACGAGGGAGCAGTACTTC
d_gene: NA; abundance: NA; v_gene: TRBV18; j_gene: TRBJ1-6; CDR3aa: CASSPDRLSYNSPLHF; CDR3nt: TGTGCCAGCTCACCAGACAGGCTTTCCTATAATTCACCCCTCCACTTT
d_gene: TRBD1; abundance: NA; v_gene: TRBV10-1; j_gene: TRBJ2-7; CDR3aa: CASSLGQGTPYEQYF; CDR3nt: TGCGCCAGCAGCTTGGGACAGGGGACCCCCTACGAGCAGTACTTC
d_gene: NA; abundance: NA; v_gene: TRBV6-5; j_gene: TRBJ1-1; CDR3aa: CASSPGGGVNTEAFF; CDR3nt: TGTGCCAGCAGTCCCGGGGGGGGTGTGAACACTGAAGCTTTCTTT
d_gene: NA; abundance: NA; v_gene: TRBV5-4; j_gene: TRBJ2-2; CDR3aa: CASSFRTGANTGELFF; CDR3nt: TGTGCCAGCAGCTTTCGTACGGGGGCGAACACCGGGGAGCTGTTTTTT
d_gene: TRBD1; abundance: NA; v_gene: TRBV10-1; j_gene: TRBJ1-1; CDR3aa: CASSESRQGLNTEAFF; CDR3nt: TGCGCCAGCAGTGAGTCGCGACAGGGGCTGAACACTGAAGCTTTCTTT
d_gene: TRBD1; abundance: NA; v_gene: TRBV11-2; j_gene: TRBJ1-1; CDR3aa: CASSLARTGGGTEAFF; CDR3nt: TGTGCCAGCAGCTTAGCCCGGACAGGGGGAGGTACTGAAGCTTTCTTT
d_gene: NA; abundance: NA; v_gene: TRBV18; j_gene: TRBJ2-7; CDR3aa: CASSPISYEQYF; CDR3nt: TGTGCCAGCTCACCCATCTCCTACGAGCAGTACTTC
d_gene: TRBD1; abundance: NA; v_gene: TRBV2; j_gene: TRBJ2-1; CDR3aa: CASSGGQGKYNEQFF; CDR3nt: TGTGCCAGCAGTGGGGGACAGGGGAAGTACAATGAGCAGTTCTTC
d_gene: NA; abundance: NA; v_gene: TRBV9; j_gene: TRBJ1-6; CDR3aa: CASSPLGGGASNSPLHF; CDR3nt: TGTGCCAGCAGCCCATTAGGTGGGGGGGCCTCTAATTCACCCCTCCACTTT
d_gene: NA; abundance: NA; v_gene: TRBV2; j_gene: TRBJ2-7; CDR3aa: CASSTPRGAAYEQYF; CDR3nt: TGTGCCAGCAGTACCCCTCGGGGGGCGGCCTACGAGCAGTACTTC
d_gene: NA; abundance: once; v_gene: TRBV3-1/TRBV3-2; j_gene: TRBJ2-7; CDR3aa: CASSQDRRVGTYEQYF; CDR3nt: TGTGCCAGCAGCCAAGATCGGAGGGTAGGAACCTACGAGCAGTACTTC
d_gene: TRBD1; abundance: NA; v_gene: TRBV6-5; j_gene: TRBJ2-1; CDR3aa: CASMSTGTGYNEQFF; CDR3nt: TGTGCCAGCATGTCTACCGGGACAGGCTACAATGAGCAGTTCTTC
d_gene: NA; abundance: NA; v_gene: TRBV29-1; j_gene: TRBJ2-7; CDR3aa: CSVSDRSYEQYF; CDR3nt: TGCAGCGTTAGTGACAGATCCTACGAGCAGTACTTC
d_gene: NA; abundance: NA; v_gene: TRBV12-5; j_gene: TRBJ1-5; CDR3aa: CASGLVLMGGYSNQPQHF; CDR3nt: TGTGCTAGTGGTTTGGTACTGATGGGGGGGTATAGCAATCAGCCCCAGCATTTT
d_gene: NA; abundance: NA; v_gene: TRBV2; j_gene: TRBJ1-2; CDR3aa: CASDEQGMDGYTF; CDR3nt: TGTGCCAGCGATGAACAGGGTATGGATGGCTACACCTTC
d_gene: TRBD1; abundance: NA; v_gene: TRBV5-5; j_gene: TRBJ1-5; CDR3aa: CASSLAGGNQPQHF; CDR3nt: TGTGCCAGCAGCTTGGCAGGGGGTAATCAGCCCCAGCATTTT
d_gene: NA; abundance: NA; v_gene: TRBV6-5; j_gene: TRBJ2-3; CDR3aa: CASSYDGGQYF; CDR3nt: TGTGCCAGCAGTTACGACGGGGGGCAGTATTTT
d_gene: TRBD2; abundance: NA; v_gene: TRBV5-1; j_gene: TRBJ2-3; CDR3aa: CASSPGGSGGGTDTQYF; CDR3nt: TGCGCCAGCAGCCCCGGGGGTAGCGGGGGTGGCACAGATACGCAGTATTTT
d_gene: TRBD2; abundance: NA; v_gene: TRBV30; j_gene: TRBJ2-3; CDR3aa: CAWDPGLATDTQYF; CDR3nt: TGTGCGTGGGACCCGGGACTAGCAACAGATACGCAGTATTTT
d_gene: TRBD2; abundance: NA; v_gene: TRBV6-1; j_gene: TRBJ2-7; CDR3aa: CASSEALIGRGATYEQYF; CDR3nt: TGTGCCAGCAGTGAGGCCCTCATTGGGCGGGGGGCAACCTACGAGCAGTACTTC
d_gene: NA; abundance: NA; v_gene: TRBV6-5; j_gene: TRBJ1-5; CDR3aa: CASREVRTSNQPQHF; CDR3nt: TGTGCCAGCAGAGAGGTGCGGACAAGCAATCAGCCCCAGCATTTT
d_gene: NA; abundance: NA; v_gene: TRBV11-2; j_gene: TRBJ2-7; CDR3aa: CASSSDRTTSYEQYF; CDR3nt: TGTGCCAGCAGCTCCGACAGGACCACCTCCTACGAGCAGTACTTC
d_gene: NA; abundance: NA; v_gene: TRBV5-1; j_gene: TRBJ1-1; CDR3aa: CASRDSGMNTEAFF; CDR3nt: TGCGCCAGCAGGGACAGCGGGATGAACACTGAAGCTTTCTTT
d_gene: NA; abundance: NA; v_gene: TRBV29-1; j_gene: TRBJ2-3; CDR3aa: CSVAGLFSTDTQYF; CDR3nt: TGCAGCGTTGCAGGGCTATTTAGCACAGATACGCAGTATTTT
d_gene: NA; abundance: NA; v_gene: TRBV28; j_gene: TRBJ1-1; CDR3aa: CASSLSGHGATEAFF; CDR3nt: TGTGCCAGCAGTTTATCGGGTCATGGGGCAACTGAAGCTTTCTTT
d_gene: TRBD2; abundance: NA; v_gene: TRBV7-8; j_gene: TRBJ2-3; CDR3aa: CASSLGGTSGARDTQYF; CDR3nt: TGTGCCAGCAGCTTAGGCGGGACTAGCGGGGCCAGAGATACGCAGTATTTT
d_gene: NA; abundance: NA; v_gene: TRBV12-3/TRBV12-4; j_gene: TRBJ1-1; CDR3aa: CASSPLMNTEAFF; CDR3nt: TGTGCCAGCAGTCCCCTTATGAACACTGAAGCTTTCTTT
d_gene: NA; abundance: NA; v_gene: TRBV7-2; j_gene: TRBJ1-2; CDR3aa: CASSPQGKIYGYTF; CDR3nt: TGTGCCAGCAGCCCCCAGGGAAAAATCTATGGCTACACCTTC
d_gene: TRBD2; abundance: NA; v_gene: TRBV3-1/TRBV3-2; j_gene: TRBJ2-3; CDR3aa: CASSQVLAGEADTQYF; CDR3nt: TGTGCCAGCAGCCAAGTCCTAGCGGGGGAGGCAGATACGCAGTATTTT
d_gene: TRBD1; abundance: NA; v_gene: TRBV6-5; j_gene: TRBJ1-2; CDR3aa: CASSLSGQNYGYTF; CDR3nt: TGTGCCAGCAGTCTATCGGGACAGAACTATGGCTACACCTTC
d_gene: NA; abundance: NA; v_gene: TRBV11-2; j_gene: TRBJ2-7; CDR3aa: CASSTFGQTYEQYF; CDR3nt: TGTGCCAGCAGCACCTTCGGACAGACCTACGAGCAGTACTTC
d_gene: NA; abundance: once; v_gene: TRBV3-1/TRBV3-2; j_gene: TRBJ1-6; CDR3aa: CASSQGDALRALHF; CDR3nt: TGTGCCAGCAGCCAAGGTGATGCCCTACGGGCCCTCCACTTT
d_gene: NA; abundance: NA; v_gene: TRBV2; j_gene: TRBJ1-5; CDR3aa: CASSRGSGHQPQHF; CDR3nt: TGTGCCAGCAGTCGGGGGTCAGGGCATCAGCCCCAGCATTTT
d_gene: TRBD1; abundance: NA; v_gene: TRBV19; j_gene: TRBJ1-1; CDR3aa: CASILDRGGTEAFF; CDR3nt: TGTGCCAGTATTTTGGACAGGGGTGGAACTGAAGCTTTCTTT
d_gene: NA; abundance: NA; v_gene: TRBV4-1; j_gene: TRBJ1-1; CDR3aa: CASSQGSLRRGTEAFF; CDR3nt: TGCGCCAGCAGCCAAGGTTCCCTTCGAAGGGGCACTGAAGCTTTCTTT
d_gene: NA; abundance: NA; v_gene: TRBV28; j_gene: TRBJ1-4; CDR3aa: CASSPGGSLEKLFF; CDR3nt: TGTGCCAGCAGCCCCGGAGGGAGTCTTGAAAAACTGTTTTTT
d_gene: TRBD1; abundance: NA; v_gene: TRBV12-5; j_gene: TRBJ1-1; CDR3aa: CASGDRGRTEAFF; CDR3nt: TGTGCTAGTGGGGACAGGGGGAGAACTGAAGCTTTCTTT
d_gene: TRBD1; abundance: once; v_gene: TRBV13; j_gene: TRBJ1-6; CDR3aa: CASATGDRDSPLHF; CDR3nt: TGTGCCAGCGCTACAGGGGATAGGGATTCACCCCTCCACTTT
d_gene: NA; abundance: NA; v_gene: TRBV7-9; j_gene: TRBJ1-4; CDR3aa: CASSLAGGEKLFF; CDR3nt: TGTGCCAGCAGCTTAGCCGGGGGTGAAAAACTGTTTTTT
d_gene: NA; abundance: NA; v_gene: TRBV10-1; j_gene: TRBJ2-7; CDR3aa: CASSEDSTYEQYF; CDR3nt: TGCGCCAGCAGTGAGGACAGCACCTACGAGCAGTACTTC
d_gene: NA; abundance: NA; v_gene: TRBV30; j_gene: TRBJ1-5; CDR3aa: CAWSGGGARQPQHF; CDR3nt: TGTGCCTGGAGTGGTGGAGGGGCAAGGCAGCCCCAGCATTTT
d_gene: NA; abundance: once; v_gene: TRBV4-1; j_gene: TRBJ2-7; CDR3aa: CASSQADSLSSYEQYF; CDR3nt: TGCGCCAGCAGCCAAGCCGACAGTCTAAGCTCCTACGAGCAGTACTTC
d_gene: TRBD2; abundance: NA; v_gene: TRBV7-2; j_gene: TRBJ2-5; CDR3aa: CASSLGTSGGFGKTQYF; CDR3nt: TGTGCCAGCAGCTTAGGGACTAGCGGGGGGTTCGGAAAGACCCAGTACTTC
d_gene: TRBD2; abundance: NA; v_gene: TRBV5-1; j_gene: TRBJ2-5; CDR3aa: CASSSGTSGDSQYF; CDR3nt: TGCGCCAGCAGCTCCGGGACTAGCGGCGATTCCCAGTACTTC
d_gene: NA; abundance: NA; v_gene: TRBV27; j_gene: TRBJ2-5; CDR3aa: CASSLLGTGETQYF; CDR3nt: TGTGCCAGCAGTTTATTAGGTACCGGGGAGACCCAGTACTTC
d_gene: TRBD1; abundance: NA; v_gene: TRBV10-2; j_gene: TRBJ2-5; CDR3aa: CASSGRQGQETQYF; CDR3nt: TGCGCCAGCAGTGGCCGACAGGGACAAGAGACCCAGTACTTC
d_gene: TRBD2; abundance: NA; v_gene: TRBV7-2; j_gene: TRBJ2-3; CDR3aa: CASSHPKLAGGFSTDTQYF; CDR3nt: TGTGCCAGCAGCCATCCAAAACTAGCGGGGGGCTTTAGCACAGATACGCAGTATTTT
d_gene: TRBD2; abundance: NA; v_gene: TRBV19; j_gene: TRBJ2-2; CDR3aa: CASKLAGVFTGELFF; CDR3nt: TGTGCCAGTAAACTAGCGGGGGTGTTCACCGGGGAGCTGTTTTTT